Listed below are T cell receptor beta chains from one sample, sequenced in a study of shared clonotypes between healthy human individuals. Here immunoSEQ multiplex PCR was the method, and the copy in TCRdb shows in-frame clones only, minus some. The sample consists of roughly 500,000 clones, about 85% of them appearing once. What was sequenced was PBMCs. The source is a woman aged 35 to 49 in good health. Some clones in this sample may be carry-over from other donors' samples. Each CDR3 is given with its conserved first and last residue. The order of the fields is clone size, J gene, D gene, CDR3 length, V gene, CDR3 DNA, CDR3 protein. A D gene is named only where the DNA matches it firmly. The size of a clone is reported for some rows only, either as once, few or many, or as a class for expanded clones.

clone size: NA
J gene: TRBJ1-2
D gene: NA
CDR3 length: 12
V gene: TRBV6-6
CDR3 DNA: TGTGCCAGCAGTTACAATGGCGGGGGCTACACCTTC
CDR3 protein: CASSYNGGGYTF

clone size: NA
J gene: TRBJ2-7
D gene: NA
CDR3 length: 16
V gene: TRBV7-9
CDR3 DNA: TGTGCCAGCAGCTTAGTCGAGGGGATTGGGGCCTACGAGCAGTACTTC
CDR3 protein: CASSLVEGIGAYEQYF

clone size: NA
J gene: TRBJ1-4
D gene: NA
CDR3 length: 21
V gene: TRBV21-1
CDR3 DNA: TGTGCCAGCAGCAAAGTAATCCGACCCGGGACAGGGGGGTTCTCTAATGAAAAACTGTTTTTT
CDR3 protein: CASSKVIRPGTGGFSNEKLFF

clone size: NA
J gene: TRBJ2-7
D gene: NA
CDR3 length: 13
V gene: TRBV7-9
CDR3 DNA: TGTGCCAGCATACCGGGACGGCCGAGGGAGCAGTACTTC
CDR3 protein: CASIPGRPREQYF

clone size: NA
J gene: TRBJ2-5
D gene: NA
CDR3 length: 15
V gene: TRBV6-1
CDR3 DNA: TGTGCCAGCAGTGAAGATTCTGGCAGCCAAGAGACCCAGTACTTC
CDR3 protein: CASSEDSGSQETQYF

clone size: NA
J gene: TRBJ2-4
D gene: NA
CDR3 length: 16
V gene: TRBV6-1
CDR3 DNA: TGTGCCAGCAGTGAAGAGGAGACAACAAGGAGGGACATTCAGTACTTC
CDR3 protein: CASSEEETTRRDIQYF

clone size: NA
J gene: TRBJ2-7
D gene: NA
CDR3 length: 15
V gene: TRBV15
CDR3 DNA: TGTGCCACCAGCAGAGATGCAGGGGCAGGTTACGAGCAGTACTTC
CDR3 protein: CATSRDAGAGYEQYF

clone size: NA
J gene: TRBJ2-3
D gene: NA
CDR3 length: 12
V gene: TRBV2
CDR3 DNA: TGTGCCAGCACCTACGACGGGGATACGCAGTATTTT
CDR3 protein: CASTYDGDTQYF

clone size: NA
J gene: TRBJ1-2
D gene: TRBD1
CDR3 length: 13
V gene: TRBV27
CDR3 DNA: TGTGCCAGCAGCAGAAACAGGGGTCGGGGCTACACCTTC
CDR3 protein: CASSRNRGRGYTF

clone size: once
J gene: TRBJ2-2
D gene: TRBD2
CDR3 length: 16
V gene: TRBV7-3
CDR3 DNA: TGTGCCAGCAGCTTAGGACTAGCGGGACGTTCCGGGGAGCTGTTTTTT
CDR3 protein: CASSLGLAGRSGELFF

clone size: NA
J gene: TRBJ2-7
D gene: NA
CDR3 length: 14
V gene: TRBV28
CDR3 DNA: TGTGCCAGCAGTTTTAGTGCGGCCCCCTACGAGCAGTACTTC
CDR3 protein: CASSFSAAPYEQYF

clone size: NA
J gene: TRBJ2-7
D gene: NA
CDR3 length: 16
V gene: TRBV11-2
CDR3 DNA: TGTGCCAGCAGCTTAGATATAGGGGGGAGTACTTACGAGCAGTACTTC
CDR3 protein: CASSLDIGGSTYEQYF

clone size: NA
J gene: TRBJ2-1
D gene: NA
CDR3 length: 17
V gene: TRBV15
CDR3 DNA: TGTGCCACCAGCAGAGATTTGGGACCCATGACCTACAATGAGCAGTTCTTC
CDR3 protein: CATSRDLGPMTYNEQFF

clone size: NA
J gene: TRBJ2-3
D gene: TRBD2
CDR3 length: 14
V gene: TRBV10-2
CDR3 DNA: TGCGCCAGCAGGGCACTAGCGGTCACAGATACGCAGTATTTT
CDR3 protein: CASRALAVTDTQYF

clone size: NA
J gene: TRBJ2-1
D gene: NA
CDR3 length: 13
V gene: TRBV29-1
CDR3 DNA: TGCAGCGTCGGCCGGGGCGCCTACAATGAGCAGTTCTTC
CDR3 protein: CSVGRGAYNEQFF

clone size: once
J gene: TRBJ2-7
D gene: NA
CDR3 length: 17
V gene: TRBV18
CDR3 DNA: TGTGCCAGCTCACCACTTCCTATACAGGGCGGTCGGGGCGAGCAGTACTTC
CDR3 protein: CASSPLPIQGGRGEQYF

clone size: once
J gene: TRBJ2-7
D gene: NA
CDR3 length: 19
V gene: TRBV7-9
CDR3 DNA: TGTGCCAGCAGCTTATCAATTTCTCAATGGGACGGCGGTATGTACGAGCAGTACTTC
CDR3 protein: CASSLSISQWDGGMYEQYF

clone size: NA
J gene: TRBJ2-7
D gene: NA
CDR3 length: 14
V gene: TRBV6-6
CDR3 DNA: TGTGCCACCGCCTTTGCTAGTCTATACAACGAGCAGTACTTC
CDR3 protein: CATAFASLYNEQYF

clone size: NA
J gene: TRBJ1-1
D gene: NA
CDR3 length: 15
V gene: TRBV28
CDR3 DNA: TGTGCCAGCAGTCCACCGGAGGGGACCGGCACTGAAGCTTTCTTT
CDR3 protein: CASSPPEGTGTEAFF

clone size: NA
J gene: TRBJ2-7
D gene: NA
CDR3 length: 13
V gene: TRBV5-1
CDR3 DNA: TGCGCCAGCTTTGAGACCAGGGGGGCCGAGCAGTACTTC
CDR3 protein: CASFETRGAEQYF

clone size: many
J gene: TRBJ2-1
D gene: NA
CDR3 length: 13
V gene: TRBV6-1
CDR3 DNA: TGTGCCAGCAGTGAAGTTACCCGGGCTGAGCAGTTCTTC
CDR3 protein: CASSEVTRAEQFF

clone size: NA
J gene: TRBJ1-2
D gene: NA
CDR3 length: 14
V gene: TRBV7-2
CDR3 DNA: TGTGCCAGCAGCGCCTCTCTATCTGACTATGGCTACACCTTC
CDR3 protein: CASSASLSDYGYTF

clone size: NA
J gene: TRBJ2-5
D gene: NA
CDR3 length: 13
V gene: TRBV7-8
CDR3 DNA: TGTGCCAGCAGCTTATCTATCCAAGAGACCCAGTACTTC
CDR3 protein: CASSLSIQETQYF

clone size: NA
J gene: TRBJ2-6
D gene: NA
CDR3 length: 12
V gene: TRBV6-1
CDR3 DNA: TGTGCCAGCAGGGCTGGGGCCAACGTCCTGACTTTC
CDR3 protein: CASRAGANVLTF

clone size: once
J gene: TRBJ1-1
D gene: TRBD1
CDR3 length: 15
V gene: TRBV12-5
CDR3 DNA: TGTGCTAGTGGTTTGGGACAGGGGGAGAACACTGAAGCTTTCTTT
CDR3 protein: CASGLGQGENTEAFF

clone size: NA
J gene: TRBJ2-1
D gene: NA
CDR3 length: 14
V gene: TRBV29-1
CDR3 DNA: TGCAGCGCATGGTTTAGCGGCACCTACAATGAGCAGTTCTTC
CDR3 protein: CSAWFSGTYNEQFF

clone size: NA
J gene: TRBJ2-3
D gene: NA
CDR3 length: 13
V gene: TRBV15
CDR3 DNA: TGTGCCACCAGCAGAGATCTGGGGGATACGCAGTATTTT
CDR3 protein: CATSRDLGDTQYF

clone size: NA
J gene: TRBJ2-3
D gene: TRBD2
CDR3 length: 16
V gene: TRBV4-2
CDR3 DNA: TGTGCCAGCAGCCCGCGGACTAGCGGGCACCCAGATACGCAGTATTTT
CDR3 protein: CASSPRTSGHPDTQYF

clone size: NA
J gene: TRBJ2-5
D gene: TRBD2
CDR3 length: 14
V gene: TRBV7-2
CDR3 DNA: TGTGCCAGCAGCTATACTAGCGGGCAAGAGACCCAGTACTTC
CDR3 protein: CASSYTSGQETQYF

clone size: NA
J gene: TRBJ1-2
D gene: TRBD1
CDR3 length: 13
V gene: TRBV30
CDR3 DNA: TGTGCCTGGAGTGTGGGACAGGGTTCCGGCTACACCTTC
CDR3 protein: CAWSVGQGSGYTF

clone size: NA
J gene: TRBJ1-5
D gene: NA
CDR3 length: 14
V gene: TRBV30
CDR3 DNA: TGTGCCTGGGATTCTGACACTTTCAATCAGCCCCAGCATTTT
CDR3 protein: CAWDSDTFNQPQHF

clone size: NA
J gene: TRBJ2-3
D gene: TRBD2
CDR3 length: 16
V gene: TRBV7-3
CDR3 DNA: TGTGCCAGCAGCTCCGGGACTAGCACTAGCACAGATACGCAGTATTTT
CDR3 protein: CASSSGTSTSTDTQYF

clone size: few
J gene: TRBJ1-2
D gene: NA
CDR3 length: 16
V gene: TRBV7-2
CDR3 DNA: TGTGCCAGCAGCTTAGGGGGGGCAGGTCACGTCTATGGCTACACCTTC
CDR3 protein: CASSLGGAGHVYGYTF

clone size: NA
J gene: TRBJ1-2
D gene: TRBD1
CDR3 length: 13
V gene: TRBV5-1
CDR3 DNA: TGCGCCAGCAGCACCGGGACAGACTATGGCTACACCTTC
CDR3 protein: CASSTGTDYGYTF

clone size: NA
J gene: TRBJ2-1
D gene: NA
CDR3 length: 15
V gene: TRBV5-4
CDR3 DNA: TGTGCCAGCAGCTTTGTCCCTACCGAGGGGAATGAGCAGTTCTTC
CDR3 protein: CASSFVPTEGNEQFF

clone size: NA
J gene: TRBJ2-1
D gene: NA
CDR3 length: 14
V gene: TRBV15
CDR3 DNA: TGTGCCACCAGCAGAGACAGGTCCTACAATGAGCAGTTCTTC
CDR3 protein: CATSRDRSYNEQFF

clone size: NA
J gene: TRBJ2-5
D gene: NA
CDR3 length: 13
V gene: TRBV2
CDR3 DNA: TGTGCCAGCCGCCCCGGGGGGCTCGAGACCCAGTACTTC
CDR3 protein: CASRPGGLETQYF

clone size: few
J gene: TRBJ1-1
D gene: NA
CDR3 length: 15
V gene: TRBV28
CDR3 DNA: TGTGCCAGCAGTTTAGGGGGCAGGTGGGACACTGAAGCTTTCTTT
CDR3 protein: CASSLGGRWDTEAFF

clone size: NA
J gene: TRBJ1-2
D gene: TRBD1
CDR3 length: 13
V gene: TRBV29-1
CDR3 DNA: TGCAGTGATTCCTATGGGACAGAGAGGGGCTACACCTTC
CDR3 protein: CSDSYGTERGYTF

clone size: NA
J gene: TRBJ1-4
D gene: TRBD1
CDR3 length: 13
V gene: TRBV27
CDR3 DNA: TGTGCCAGCGGGACAGCAGGTCGGGAAAAACTGTTTTTT
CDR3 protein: CASGTAGREKLFF

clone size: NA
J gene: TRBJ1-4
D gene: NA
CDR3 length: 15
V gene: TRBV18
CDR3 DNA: TGTGCCAGCTCACGGGGAGCCGCAACTAATGAAAAACTGTTTTTT
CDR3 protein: CASSRGAATNEKLFF

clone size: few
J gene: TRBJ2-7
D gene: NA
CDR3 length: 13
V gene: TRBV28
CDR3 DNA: TGTGCCAGCAGTGCCCCCGCGACGCGCGAGCAGTACTTC
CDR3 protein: CASSAPATREQYF

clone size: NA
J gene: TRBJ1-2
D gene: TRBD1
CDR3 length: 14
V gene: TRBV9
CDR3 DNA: TGTGCCAGCAGCGTCAGGGGGGAGAGCTATGGCTACACCTTC
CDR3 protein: CASSVRGESYGYTF

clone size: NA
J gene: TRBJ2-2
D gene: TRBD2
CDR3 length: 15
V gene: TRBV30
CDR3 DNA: TGTGCCTGGGAGGGGGGGCTAGCGGGAACCAGGGAGCTGTTTTTT
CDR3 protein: CAWEGGLAGTRELFF

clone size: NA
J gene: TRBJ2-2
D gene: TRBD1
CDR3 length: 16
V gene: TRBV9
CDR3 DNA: TGTGCCAGCAGCGTACAGGGGGTCGCGAACACCGGGGAGCTGTTTTTT
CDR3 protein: CASSVQGVANTGELFF

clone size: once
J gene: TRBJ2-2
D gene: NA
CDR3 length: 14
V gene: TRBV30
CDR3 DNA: TGTGCCTGGAATGGAATACACGACACCGGGGAGCTGTTTTTT
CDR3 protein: CAWNGIHDTGELFF

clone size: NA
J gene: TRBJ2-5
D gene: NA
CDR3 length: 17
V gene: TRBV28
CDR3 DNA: TGTGCCAGCAGCCCTATGCCGCCCCCCAATGCTCAAGAGACCCAGTACTTC
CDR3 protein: CASSPMPPPNAQETQYF

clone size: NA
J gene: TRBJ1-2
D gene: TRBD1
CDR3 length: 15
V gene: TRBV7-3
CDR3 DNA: TGTGCCAGCAGCCCCACGGACAGGGGAGGCTATGGCTACACCTTC
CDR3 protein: CASSPTDRGGYGYTF

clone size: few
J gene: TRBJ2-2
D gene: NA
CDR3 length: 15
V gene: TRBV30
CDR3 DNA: TGTGCCTGGAGTGACCCAGGCAGGGACACCGGGGAGCTGTTTTTT
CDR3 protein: CAWSDPGRDTGELFF